Listed below are T cell receptor beta chains from one sample, sequenced in a study of shared clonotypes between healthy human individuals. TCRdb's table, derived via immunoSEQ multiplex PCR, lists solely in-frame clones and lacks some. The data contain some 800,000 clones, roughly 92% of them seen just once; the ten biggest clones take up approximately 25%. Input material: naive CD8+ T cells sorted from blood. The source is a man aged 25-45 years in good health. Both conserved end residues are part of each CDR3. Fields, in order: V gene, J gene, clone size, D gene, CDR3 protein, CDR3 DNA. D genes are given only for firm matches. The size field is filled for only some rows; it gives once, few, many or a size class.

>TRBV5-1|TRBJ2-6|.|TRBD1
CASSSYRGNLAGANVLTF
TGCGCCAGCAGCTCCTACAGGGGGAATTTGGCAGGGGCCAACGTCCTGACTTTC
>TRBV19|TRBJ1-2|.|.
CASSIQDSNYGYTF
TGTGCCAGTAGTATACAAGACAGTAACTATGGCTACACCTTC
>TRBV28|TRBJ2-7|.|TRBD1
CASSLRTGGPYEQYF
TGTGCCAGCAGTCTGAGGACAGGGGGACCCTACGAGCAGTACTTC
>TRBV9|TRBJ2-1|.|.
CASSVDTAFYNEQFF
TGTGCCAGCAGCGTAGATACAGCATTCTACAATGAGCAGTTCTTC
>TRBV11-2|TRBJ1-1|.|TRBD1
CASSSPSRTGNTEAFF
TGTGCCAGCAGCTCCCCGTCACGGACAGGGAACACTGAAGCTTTCTTT
>TRBV7-9|TRBJ2-3|.|TRBD2
CASSPPASGNTDTQYF
TGTGCCAGCAGCCCCCCTGCTAGCGGGAACACAGATACGCAGTATTTT
>TRBV4-1|TRBJ1-5|.|.
CASSHGTQNNQPQHF
TGCGCCAGCAGCCACGGGACACAAAACAATCAGCCCCAGCATTTT
>TRBV7-9|TRBJ2-7|.|.
CASSFQTQATSYEQYF
TGTGCCAGCAGCTTTCAAACACAGGCAACCTCCTACGAGCAGTACTTC
>TRBV19|TRBJ2-1|.|.
CASSYGGMGYEQFF
TGTGCCAGTAGTTATGGGGGAATGGGGTATGAGCAGTTCTTC
>TRBV27|TRBJ2-2|.|.
CASSRQTGELFF
TGTGCCAGCAGCAGACAAACCGGGGAGCTGTTTTTT
>TRBV12-5|TRBJ2-1|.|TRBD2
CASGLDLSGRGYEQFF
TGTGCTAGTGGTTTGGACCTTAGCGGGAGAGGGTATGAGCAGTTCTTC
>TRBV11-2|TRBJ2-5|once|TRBD2
CASSLGTSGSWETQYF
TGTGCCAGCAGCTTGGGGACTAGCGGGAGTTGGGAGACCCAGTACTTC
>TRBV7-3|TRBJ2-1|.|.
CASSLESGEQFF
TGTGCCAGCAGCTTAGAATCGGGTGAGCAGTTCTTC
>TRBV11-2|TRBJ2-1|.|.
CASSLGISSVEQFF
TGTGCCAGCAGCTTAGGGATTTCGAGCGTGGAGCAGTTCTTC
>TRBV27|TRBJ2-7|.|.
CASSPPWDDEQYF
TGTGCCAGCTCCCCACCTTGGGACGACGAGCAGTACTTC
>TRBV27|TRBJ2-3|.|.
CASSFSADTQYF
TGTGCCAGCAGTTTTAGCGCAGATACGCAGTATTTT
>TRBV18|TRBJ2-6|.|.
CASSPTGTRGLSGANVLTF
TGTGCCAGCTCACCAACCGGGACACGGGGACTCTCTGGGGCCAACGTCCTGACTTTC
>TRBV28|TRBJ2-7|.|TRBD2
CASSFTAGSSYEQYF
TGTGCCAGCAGTTTTACAGCGGGAAGCTCCTACGAGCAGTACTTC
>TRBV2|TRBJ2-6|.|TRBD1
CASSTTGATLSGANVLTF
TGTGCCAGCAGTACGACAGGGGCAACCCTCTCTGGGGCCAACGTCCTGACTTTC
>TRBV4-1|TRBJ2-5|.|.
CASSQEPQQPQETQYF
TGCGCCAGCAGCCAAGAACCGCAACAGCCTCAAGAGACCCAGTACTTC
>TRBV7-8|TRBJ2-5|.|TRBD2
CASSWGEASGDDKETQYF
TGTGCCAGCAGCTGGGGGGAGGCTAGCGGGGATGATAAAGAGACCCAGTACTTC
>TRBV28|TRBJ2-3|.|TRBD2
CASSFGAAGGPDTQYF
TGTGCCAGCAGTTTCGGCGCAGCGGGAGGGCCAGATACGCAGTATTTT
>TRBV6-5|TRBJ2-7|.|.
CASSLGLNYEQYF
TGTGCCAGCAGCCTCGGACTCAACTACGAGCAGTACTTC
>TRBV7-9|TRBJ2-7|.|TRBD1
CASSVDRGEQYF
TGTGCCAGCAGCGTGGACAGGGGCGAGCAGTACTTC
>TRBV7-9|TRBJ2-5|.|.
CASSLDSPPRRPETQYF
TGTGCCAGCAGCCTAGACAGCCCCCCACGGCGCCCAGAGACCCAGTACTTC
>TRBV29-1|TRBJ2-5|.|.
CSSGSKEETQYF
TGCAGCTCGGGGTCTAAAGAAGAGACCCAGTACTTC
>TRBV5-1|TRBJ2-3|.|TRBD2
CASKGLAGVGDTQYF
TGCGCCAGCAAGGGACTAGCGGGAGTGGGAGATACGCAGTATTTT
>TRBV4-1|TRBJ2-1|.|TRBD2
CASSQGAVTSGRNEQFF
TGCGCCAGCAGCCAAGGAGCTGTAACTAGCGGGAGGAATGAGCAGTTCTTC
>TRBV7-7|TRBJ2-7|.|.
CASSPDLGGEQYF
TGTGCTAGCAGCCCGGACCTCGGGGGCGAGCAGTACTTC
>TRBV5-1|TRBJ2-1|few|TRBD2
CASSLETSGNGYNEQFF
TGCGCCAGCAGCTTGGAAACTAGCGGGAACGGTTACAATGAGCAGTTCTTC
>TRBV7-9|TRBJ2-2|few|.
CASLVPVDTGELFF
TGTGCCAGCCTGGTCCCCGTGGACACCGGGGAGCTGTTTTTT
>TRBV11-2|TRBJ1-2|.|TRBD1
CASSSSLTGGHGYTF
TGTGCCAGCAGCTCCAGCCTTACAGGGGGCCATGGCTACACCTTC
>TRBV27|TRBJ2-5|once|.
CASSLWAEHTQGAQYF
TGTGCCAGCAGTTTATGGGCGGAGCATACCCAAGGGGCCCAGTACTTC
>TRBV4-1|TRBJ2-1|.|.
CASSSEVNEQFF
TGCGCCAGCAGCTCCGAAGTTAATGAGCAGTTCTTC
>TRBV7-9|TRBJ1-1|.|.
CASSSNTEAFF
TGTGCCAGCAGTTCGAACACTGAAGCTTTCTTT
>TRBV7-8|TRBJ2-1|.|TRBD2
CASSLGSGGYNEQFF
TGTGCCAGCAGCTTAGGATCGGGGGGATACAATGAGCAGTTCTTC
>TRBV7-2|TRBJ1-2|.|.
CASSQQWRADYGYTF
TGTGCCAGCAGCCAACAATGGAGGGCAGACTATGGCTACACCTTC
>TRBV9|TRBJ2-5|.|.
CASSVAGVQETQYF
TGTGCCAGCAGCGTAGCGGGCGTACAAGAGACCCAGTACTTC
>TRBV27|TRBJ2-2|.|.
CASSRDAVTGELFF
TGTGCCAGCAGCCGGGACGCAGTCACCGGGGAGCTGTTTTTT
>TRBV27|TRBJ1-1|.|.
CASSAIQGLNTEAFF
TGTGCCAGCAGTGCCATACAGGGACTGAACACTGAAGCTTTCTTT
>TRBV9|TRBJ2-2|.|.
CASSAPRGELFF
TGTGCCAGCAGCGCCCCTCGGGGGGAGCTGTTTTTT
>TRBV5-1|TRBJ2-7|.|TRBD1
CASSSGTGTYEQYF
TGCGCCAGCAGCTCCGGGACAGGGACTTACGAGCAGTACTTC
>TRBV19|TRBJ1-5|.|.
CASSIENQPQHF
TGTGCCAGTAGTATCGAAAATCAGCCCCAGCATTTT
>TRBV9|TRBJ2-7|.|.
CASSVFRDPYYEQYF
TGTGCCAGCAGCGTATTCCGGGACCCCTACTACGAGCAGTACTTC
>TRBV7-9|TRBJ2-7|.|.
CASETSFSYEQYF
TGTGCCAGTGAGACTAGTTTCTCCTACGAGCAGTACTTC
>TRBV6-5|TRBJ2-1|.|TRBD2
CASSYSSAGTRNEQFF
TGTGCCAGCAGTTACTCCTCCGCCGGGACTAGAAATGAGCAGTTCTTC
>TRBV28|TRBJ2-7|.|TRBD2
CASSTTSGSLRDEQYF
TGTGCCAGCAGCACGACTAGCGGGAGCCTCAGGGACGAGCAGTACTTC
>TRBV10-2|TRBJ2-1|once|TRBD2
CASSEVVVSGTSSYNEQFF
TGCGCCAGCAGTGAGGTCGTTGTTAGCGGGACTAGCTCCTACAATGAGCAGTTCTTC
>TRBV5-1|TRBJ2-1|.|TRBD2
CASSLVGGSSSYNEQFF
TGCGCCAGCAGCTTGGTTGGCGGGAGTTCGTCGTACAATGAGCAGTTCTTC
>TRBV7-9|TRBJ1-1|.|TRBD1
CASSLRPGQGWGTEAFF
TGTGCCAGCAGCCTGAGGCCGGGACAGGGATGGGGCACTGAAGCTTTCTTT